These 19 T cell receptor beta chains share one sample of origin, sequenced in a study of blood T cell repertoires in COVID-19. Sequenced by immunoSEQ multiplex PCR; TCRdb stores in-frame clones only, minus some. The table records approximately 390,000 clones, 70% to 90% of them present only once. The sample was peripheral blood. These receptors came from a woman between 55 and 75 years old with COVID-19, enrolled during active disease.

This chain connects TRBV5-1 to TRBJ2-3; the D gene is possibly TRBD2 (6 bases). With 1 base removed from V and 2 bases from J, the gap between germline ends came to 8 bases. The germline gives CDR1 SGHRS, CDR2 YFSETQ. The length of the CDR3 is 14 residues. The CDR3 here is CASSLRLDTDTQYF. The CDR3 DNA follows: TGCGCCAGCAGCTTGAGACTAGACACAGATACGCAGTATTTT.

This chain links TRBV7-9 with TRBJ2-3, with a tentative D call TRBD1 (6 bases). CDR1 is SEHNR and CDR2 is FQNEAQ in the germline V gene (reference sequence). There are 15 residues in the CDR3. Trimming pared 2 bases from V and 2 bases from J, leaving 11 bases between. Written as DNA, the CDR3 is TGTGCCAGCAGCTTAATAGCAGGGGTCACAGATACGCAGTATTTT. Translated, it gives CASSLIAGVTDTQYF.

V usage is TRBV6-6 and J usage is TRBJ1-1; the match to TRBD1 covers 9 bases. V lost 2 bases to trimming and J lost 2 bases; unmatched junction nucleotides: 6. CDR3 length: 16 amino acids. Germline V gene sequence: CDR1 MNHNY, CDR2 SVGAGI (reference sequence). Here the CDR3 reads CASSYLGQGRNTEAFF. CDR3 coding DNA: TGTGCCAGCAGTTACCTCGGACAGGGGCGAAACACTGAAGCTTTCTTT.

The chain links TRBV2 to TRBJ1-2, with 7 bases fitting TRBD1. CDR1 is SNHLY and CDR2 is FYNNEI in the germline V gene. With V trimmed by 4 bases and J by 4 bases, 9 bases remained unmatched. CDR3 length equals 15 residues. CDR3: CASSAGTVGVYGYTF. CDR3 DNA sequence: TGTGCCAGCAGTGCAGGGACAGTTGGAGTCTATGGCTACACCTTC.

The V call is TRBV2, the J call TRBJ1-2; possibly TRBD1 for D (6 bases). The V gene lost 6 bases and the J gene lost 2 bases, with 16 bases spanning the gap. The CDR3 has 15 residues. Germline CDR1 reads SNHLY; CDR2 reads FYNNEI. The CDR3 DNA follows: TGTGCCAGCAGCCTGACAGGAAAGGTGAACTATGGCTACACCTTC. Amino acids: CASSLTGKVNYGYTF.

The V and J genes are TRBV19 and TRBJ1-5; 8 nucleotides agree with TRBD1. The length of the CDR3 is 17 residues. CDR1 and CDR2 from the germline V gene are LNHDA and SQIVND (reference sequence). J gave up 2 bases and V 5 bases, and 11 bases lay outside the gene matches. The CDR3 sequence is CASSLTTGGGGNQPQHF. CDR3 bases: TGTGCCAGTAGTCTCACCACAGGGGGTGGCGGCAATCAGCCCCAGCATTTT.

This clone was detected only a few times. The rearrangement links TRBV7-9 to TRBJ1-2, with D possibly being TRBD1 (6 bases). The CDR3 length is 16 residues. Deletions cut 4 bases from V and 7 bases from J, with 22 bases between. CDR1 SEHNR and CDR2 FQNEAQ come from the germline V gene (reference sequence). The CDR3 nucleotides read TGTGCCAGCAGCTCCGCAGGGGTCAGGACGAAGTCTGGCTACACCTTC. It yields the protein CASSSAGVRTKSGYTF. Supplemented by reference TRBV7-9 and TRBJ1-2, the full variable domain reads DTGVSQNPRHKITKRGQNVTFRCDPISEHNRLYWYRQTLGQGPEFLTYFQNEAQLEKSRLLSDRFSAERPKGSFSTLEIQRTEQGDSAMYLCASSSAGVRTKSGYTFGSGTRLTVV.

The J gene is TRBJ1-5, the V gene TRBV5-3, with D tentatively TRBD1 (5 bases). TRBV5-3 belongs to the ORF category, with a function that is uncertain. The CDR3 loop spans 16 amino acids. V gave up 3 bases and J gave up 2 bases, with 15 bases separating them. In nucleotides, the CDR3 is TGTGCCAGAAGCTGCCCGGGGGAACCGGGCAATCAGCCCCAGCATTTT. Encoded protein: CARSCPGEPGNQPQHF.

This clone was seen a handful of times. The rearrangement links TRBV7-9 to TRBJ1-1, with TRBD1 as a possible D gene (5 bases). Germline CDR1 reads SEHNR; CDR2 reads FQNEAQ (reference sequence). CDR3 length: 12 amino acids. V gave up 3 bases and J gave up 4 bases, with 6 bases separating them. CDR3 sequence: CASSLTATEAFF. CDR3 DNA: TGTGCCAGCAGCTTGACAGCCACTGAAGCTTTCTTT.

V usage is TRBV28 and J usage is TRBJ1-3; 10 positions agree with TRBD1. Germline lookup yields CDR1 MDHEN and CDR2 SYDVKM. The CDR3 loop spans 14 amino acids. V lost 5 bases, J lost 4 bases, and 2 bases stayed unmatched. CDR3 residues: CASSATGGGNTIYF. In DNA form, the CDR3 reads TGTGCCAGCAGTGCGACAGGGGGCGGAAACACCATATATTTT.

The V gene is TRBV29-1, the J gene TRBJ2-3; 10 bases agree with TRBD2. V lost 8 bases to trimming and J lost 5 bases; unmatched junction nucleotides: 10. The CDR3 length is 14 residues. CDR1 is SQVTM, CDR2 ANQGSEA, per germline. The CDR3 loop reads CSSRKRGGGDTQYF. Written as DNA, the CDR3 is TGCAGCTCCCGAAAGCGGGGGGGCGGAGATACGCAGTATTTT.

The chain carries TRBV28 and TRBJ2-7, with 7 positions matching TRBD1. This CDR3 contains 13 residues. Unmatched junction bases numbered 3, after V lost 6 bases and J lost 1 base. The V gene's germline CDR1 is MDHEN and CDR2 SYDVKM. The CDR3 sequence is CASSGTVSYEQYF. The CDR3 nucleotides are TGTGCCAGCAGCGGGACAGTATCCTACGAGCAGTACTTC.

CDR3: CASSPWGQGEQYF. In DNA form, the CDR3 reads TGTGCCAGCAGCCCTTGGGGGCAGGGCGAGCAGTACTTC. The V call is TRBV5-5, the J call TRBJ2-7, with D possibly matching TRBD1 (6 bases). V was trimmed by 4 bases and J by 6 bases, leaving 14 bases between them. The CDR3 runs to 13 residues. The germline V gene encodes CDR1 SGHKS and CDR2 YYEKEE (reference sequence).

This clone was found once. CDR3 amino acids: CASSPWGGGNEKLFF. The CDR3 DNA reads as TGTGCCAGCAGCCCCTGGGGAGGGGGGAATGAAAAACTGTTTTTT. The gene calls are TRBV7-6 and TRBJ1-4, with TRBD1 as a possible D gene (6 bases). V shed 5 bases and J shed 5 bases, with 15 bases lying between them. CDR1 is SGHVS and CDR2 is FNYEAQ in the germline V gene. CDR3 length: 15 residues.

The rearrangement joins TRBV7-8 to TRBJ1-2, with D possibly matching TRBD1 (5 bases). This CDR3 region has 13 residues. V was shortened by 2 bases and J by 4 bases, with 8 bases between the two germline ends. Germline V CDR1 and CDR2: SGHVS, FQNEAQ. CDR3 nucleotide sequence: TGTGCCAGCAGCTTACGGGGGAGCTATGGCTACACCTTC. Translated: CASSLRGSYGYTF.

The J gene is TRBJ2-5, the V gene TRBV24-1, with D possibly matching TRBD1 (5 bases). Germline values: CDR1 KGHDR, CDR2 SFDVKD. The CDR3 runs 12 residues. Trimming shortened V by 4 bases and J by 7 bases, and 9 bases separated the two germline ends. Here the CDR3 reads CATSDRQGTQYF. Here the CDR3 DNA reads TGTGCCACCAGTGACCGCCAGGGGACCCAGTACTTC.

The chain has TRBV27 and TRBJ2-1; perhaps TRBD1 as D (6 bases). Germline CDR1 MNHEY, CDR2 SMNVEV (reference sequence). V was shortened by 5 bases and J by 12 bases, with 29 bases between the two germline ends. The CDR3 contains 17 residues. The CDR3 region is CASSLLFPRGSEGGQFF. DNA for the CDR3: TGTGCCAGCAGTCTCCTATTCCCACGGGGCTCCGAAGGGGGGCAGTTCTTC.

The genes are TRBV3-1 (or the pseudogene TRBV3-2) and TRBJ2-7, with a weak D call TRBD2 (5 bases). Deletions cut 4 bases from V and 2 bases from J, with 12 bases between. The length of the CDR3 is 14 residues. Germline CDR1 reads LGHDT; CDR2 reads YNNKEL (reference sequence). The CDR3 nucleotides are TGTGCCAGCAGCCTGGTAGCGAAAACCTACGAGCAGTACTTC. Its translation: CASSLVAKTYEQYF.

This CDR3 is CASSQPGEGSSYEQYF. Here the CDR3 DNA reads TGTGCCAGCAGCCAACCCGGGGAGGGCAGCTCCTACGAGCAGTACTTC. J is TRBJ2-7 and V is TRBV14; 7 bases fit TRBD2. The length of the CDR3 is 16 residues. J was trimmed by 0 bases and V by 2 bases; bases with no gene match: 7. Germline V CDR1 and CDR2: SGHDN, FVKESK. Based on the CDR3 plus reference TRBV14 and TRBJ2-7, the full variable domain is EAGVTQFPSHSVIEKGQTVTLRCDPISGHDNLYWYRRVMGKEIKFLLHFVKESKQDESGMPNNRFLAERTGGTYSTLKVQPAELEDSGVYFCASSQPGEGSSYEQYFGPGTRLTVT.